This entry lists 15 T cell receptor beta chains sequenced from one sample in a study of human T cells and chemical hapten exposure. From the RACE reads, TCRdb called clonotypes with MiXCR, one entry per CDR3 protein. The profile shows 340,000 or so distinct CDR3 sequences, approximately 6.3% of them singletons. The time point here: patch test 1, 2 weeks after DPC sensitization. Documented treatment: therapeutic diphenylcyclopropenone sensitization with weekly scalp DPC. This specimen consisted of whole blood, obtained in connection with sensitization to the hapten diphenylcyclopropenone (DPC). The receptor source for this set is a woman aged 18-29 years with alopecia areata. Some clones in this sample may be carry-over from other donors' samples.

The CDR3 here is CASSPELLAESTDTQYF. DNA of the CDR3: TGTGCCAGCAGCCCTGAGCTACTAGCGGAAAGCACAGATACGCAGTATTTT. The V gene is TRBV21-1, the J gene TRBJ2-3; the table's D call, TRBD2, has no DNA check behind it. TRBV21-1 is a pseudogene. The CDR3 has 17 residues.

This clonotype was recorded many times. J is TRBJ2-7 and V is TRBV28; D gene ambiguous. Germline V gives CDR1 MDHEN, CDR2 SYDVKM. The CDR3 contains 13 residues. V lost 2 bases to trimming and J lost 2 bases, with 7 bases between them. In nucleotides, the CDR3 is TGTGCCAGCAGTTTAACGCCTACCTACGAGCAGTACTTC. It encodes CASSLTPTYEQYF.

This clonotype occurred a few times. J is TRBJ2-7 and V is TRBV6-6; D gene unclear. V lost 6 bases to trimming and J lost 4 bases, with 10 bases between them. The CDR3 sequence is 12 residues long. CDR1 and CDR2 from the germline V gene are MNHNY and SVGAGI (reference sequence). The DNA of the CDR3 is TGTGCCAGCAGCCCTGGGAATTACGAGCAGTACTTC. It translates to CASSPGNYEQYF.

This clonotype appeared many times. The chain joins TRBV3-1 to TRBJ2-2, with D unclear. This CDR3 contains 14 residues. Trimming pared 2 bases from V and 6 bases from J, leaving 10 bases between. The germline gives CDR1 LGHDT, CDR2 YNNKEL (reference sequence). CDR3 coding DNA: TGTGCCAGCAGCCAATTAGTGGATTCCGGGGAGCTGTTTTTT. As protein: CASSQLVDSGELFF. Full variable domain (rest looked up from reference TRBV3-1 and TRBJ2-2): DTAVSQTPKYLVTQMGNDKSIKCEQNLGHDTMYWYKQDSKKFLKIMFSYNNKELIINETVPNRFSPKSPDKAHLNLHINSLELGDSAVYFCASSQLVDSGELFFGEGSRLTVL.

This clonotype was seen at least ten times. The V gene is TRBV12-3 or TRBV12-4, the J gene TRBJ2-7; tentative D call: TRBD2 (5 bases). V was trimmed by 5 bases and J by 5 bases, leaving 7 bases between them. This CDR3 spans 11 amino acids. The CDR3 loop reads CASSPGNEQYF. The CDR3 DNA reads as TGTGCCAGCAGTCCCGGGAACGAGCAGTACTTC.

There are a few counts of this clonotype. The CDR3 region is CSALRGRGATEAFF. CDR3 bases: TGCAGTGCCCTGCGGGGCAGGGGGGCAACGGAAGCTTTCTTT. The chain links TRBV20-1 to TRBJ1-1; 7 nucleotides match TRBD1. Germline V lookup: CDR1 DFQATT, CDR2 SNEGSKA (reference sequence). The V and J ends lost 6 bases and 8 bases, in that order; junction bases with no gene match: 15. The CDR3 has 14 amino acids.

This clonotype has a count of ten or more. The rearrangement joins TRBV29-1 to TRBJ2-5; D call uncertain. From germline, CDR1 is SQVTM and CDR2 ANQGSEA. The CDR3 has 13 residues. The V end lost 4 bases, the J end lost 3 bases, and 12 bases lay between the germline ends. The CDR3 protein is CSVAHTQKETQYF. Written as DNA, the CDR3 is TGCAGCGTTGCACATACACAAAAAGAGACCCAGTACTTC.

This clonotype was seen only a few times. The chain employs TRBV7-2 and TRBJ2-3; unclear D gene. V was shortened by 2 bases and J by 7 bases, with 7 bases between the two germline ends. Germline V gene data show CDR1 as SGHTA and CDR2 as FQGNSA. CDR3 size: 12 residues. The CDR3 here is CASSLSRHTQYF. CDR3 nucleotide sequence: TGTGCCAGCAGCTTAAGTCGCCATACGCAGTATTTT.

There are a few counts of this clonotype. The chain combines TRBV11-2 with TRBJ1-2; D call uncertain. This CDR3 is built from 15 residues. Germline assignment: CDR1 SGHAT and CDR2 FQNNGV. The V gene lost 1 base and the J gene lost 4 bases, with 13 bases spanning the gap. Written as DNA, the CDR3 is TGTGCCAGCAGCTTAGTGCGAACGCCGGCCTATGGCTACACCTTC. Translated: CASSLVRTPAYGYTF.

This clonotype was counted many times. This chain joins TRBV10-3 and TRBJ2-3; no clear D gene. The germline V gene has CDR1 ENHRY and CDR2 SYGVKD. V lost 0 bases to trimming and J lost 1 base, with 8 bases between them. The CDR3 is made up of 15 amino acids. CDR3 sequence (DNA): TGTGCCATCAGTGAGTCTTCTTGGGGCACAGATACGCAGTATTTT. Translated: CAISESSWGTDTQYF.

This clonotype has a count of ten or more. CDR3 nucleotide sequence: TGTGCCAGCAGCCCTGCTTCGGGGGCGCAGGGGGTGACTGAAGCTTTCTTT. Translated, it gives CASSPASGAQGVTEAFF. The chain links TRBV7-9 to TRBJ1-1, with 7 bases matching TRBD1. The CDR3 consists of 17 residues. CDR1 and CDR2 (germline): SEHNR, FQNEAQ (reference sequence). V dropped 5 bases and J dropped 5; count of bases not matched to a gene: 17.

This clonotype was detected ten times or more. The V gene is TRBV7-2, the J gene TRBJ2-3; D call uncertain. The ends were cut back, 5 bases at V and 0 bases at J, with 12 bases in the middle. Germline CDR1 and CDR2: SGHTA and FQGNSA. The length of the CDR3 is 15 residues. CDR3 in DNA: TGTGCCAGCAGCCCGCGGCCGTCGAGCACAGATACGCAGTATTTT. Protein: CASSPRPSSTDTQYF. The variable domain in full, completed from reference TRBV7-2 and TRBJ2-3, reads GAGVSQSPSNKVTEKGKDVELRCDPISGHTALYWYRQSLGQGLEFLIYFQGNSAPDKSGLPSDRFSAERTGGSVSTLTIQRTQQEDSAVYLCASSPRPSSTDTQYFGPGTRLTVL.

This clonotype was seen a few times. V is TRBV6-1 and J is TRBJ1-5, with D tentatively TRBD1 (6 bases). Trimming shortened V by 2 bases and J by 5 bases, and 16 bases separated the two germline ends. This CDR3 contains 16 residues. Germline values: CDR1 MNHNS, CDR2 SASEGT. CDR3 region: CASSETTQGSDQPQHF. The CDR3 DNA follows: TGTGCCAGCAGTGAAACGACACAGGGCTCGGATCAGCCCCAGCATTTT.

This clonotype showed up just a few times. V usage is TRBV12-3 or TRBV12-4 and J usage is TRBJ1-2; D is uncertain. V was pared by 6 bases and J by 4 bases, with 9 bases between. CDR3 length equals 12 residues. CDR3 DNA: TGTGCCAGCAGCCCCGCCCTCTATGGCTACACCTTC. This encodes CASSPALYGYTF.

This CDR3 is CASSYRVGGELFF. In nucleotides, the CDR3 is TGTGCCAGCAGTTATCGAGTTGGCGGGGAGCTGTTTTTT. This sequence joins TRBV6-2 or TRBV6-3 and TRBJ2-2; D gene uncertain. Germline lookup yields CDR1 MNHEY and CDR2 SVGEGT. Trimming stripped 3 bases from V and 7 bases from J, with 9 bases between. This CDR3 is built from 13 residues.